The present T cell receptor (beta chain) was sequenced within a study of cytomegalovirus exposure and HLA in healthy donors. V trimming: 6 bases; J trimming: 9 bases; junction bases outside the gene matches: 16. The CDR3 totals 15 residues. Germline V gene lookup returns CDR1 MNHEY and CDR2 SVGAGI. Concerning this clone: What it binds is unknown.

Broader study findings: The study put some 150 TCR beta chains on its list as cytomegalovirus-associated.

Some clones are missing from TCRdb's copy, which holds only in-frame ones; the method was immunoSEQ multiplex PCR. In the table there are approximately 260,000 clones, 65% to 90% of which are singletons. The sequence came from a woman younger than 35 in good health and CMV-seronegative. The sequenced material came from PBMCs. The chain employs TRBV6-5 and TRBJ2-7; 8 bases are shared with TRBD1. As DNA, the CDR3 is TGTGCCAGCAGCTCATTCCGACAGGGGAATTGGTGGCAGTACTTC. This sequence encodes CASSSFRQGNWWQYF.